The rows below give T cell receptor beta chains drawn from one sample of a study of siplizumab effects on memory and regulatory T cells. Using immunoSEQ multiplex PCR, the repertoire was profiled, and TCRdb retains in-frame clones only, with some absent. The sample has more than 95,000 clones, over 85% seen once. Sequencing used Tregs sorted from blood. These receptors were taken from a human donor in good health. Each CDR3 is given with its conserved first and last residue. The D gene is left open where the match is weak. Only part of the rows carry a size: once, few, many, or a class if the clone is expanded.

CDR3 DNA	CDR3 protein	V gene	clone size	D gene	J gene
TGTGCCAGCAGTTCCATGGACAGGGAGAGGAGACAACTGTTTTTT	CASSSMDRERRQLFF	TRBV6-1	once	TRBD1	TRBJ1-4
TGCAGCGTTGAAATCAGGGCTAACTATGGCTACACCTTC	CSVEIRANYGYTF	TRBV29-1	NA	NA	TRBJ1-2
TGCGCCAGCAGCCGGGACACCTCCACCTACGAGCAGTACTTC	CASSRDTSTYEQYF	TRBV5-1	NA	NA	TRBJ2-7
TGTGCCAGCACCCACGGAGGGTCGAACACCGGGGAGCTGTTTTTT	CASTHGGSNTGELFF	TRBV25-1	NA	NA	TRBJ2-2
TGTGCCAGCAGCTTGAATCTTGGGGGGCACACCTTC	CASSLNLGGHTF	TRBV5-6	NA	NA	TRBJ1-2
TGTGCCTGGAGTGTTAGGGGGTTCTCCTACGAGCAGTACTTC	CAWSVRGFSYEQYF	TRBV30	NA	NA	TRBJ2-7
TGTGCTAGTGGTCCCAGCGGGAGCTCCTACAATGAGCAGTTCTTC	CASGPSGSSYNEQFF	TRBV12-5	NA	TRBD2	TRBJ2-1
TGCAGCGTCCGGGACAGGGGCTATGGCTACACCTTC	CSVRDRGYGYTF	TRBV29-1	NA	TRBD1	TRBJ1-2
TGTGCCAGCAGCTTCGGGGCGGACTACAATGAGCAGTTCTTC	CASSFGADYNEQFF	TRBV7-3	once	NA	TRBJ2-1
TGCGCCAGCAGCCGCGGGCGGGAAGGTGAGCAGTTCTTC	CASSRGREGEQFF	TRBV5-1	NA	NA	TRBJ2-1
TGTGCCAGCAGCTTTGGTCCTAAAGATGGCTACACCTTC	CASSFGPKDGYTF	TRBV7-2	NA	NA	TRBJ1-2
TGTGCCAGCAGTTCGACTCCGAGGACGGCTTCCCGGGGCTACACCTTC	CASSSTPRTASRGYTF	TRBV27	NA	NA	TRBJ1-2
TGTGCCAGCAGCTTGCCAGGGGGAACCGGGGAGCTGTTTTTT	CASSLPGGTGELFF	TRBV5-6	NA	TRBD1	TRBJ2-2
TGTGCCAGCAGTGAAGGGATAGCGGGGTACGATGAGCAGTTCTTC	CASSEGIAGYDEQFF	TRBV6-1	NA	TRBD2	TRBJ2-1
TGCGCCAGCAGCCTCTCCGGGACTAGGAGCGCAGATACGCAGTATTTT	CASSLSGTRSADTQYF	TRBV4-1	NA	TRBD2	TRBJ2-3
TGTGCCAGCAGCTTAGGAGACACCATATATTTT	CASSLGDTIYF	TRBV11-3	NA	NA	TRBJ1-3
TGTGCCAGCAGCTTGACTAGCCCCACCGGGGAGCTGTTTTTT	CASSLTSPTGELFF	TRBV5-4	NA	NA	TRBJ2-2
TGTGCCAGCAGCCGACATAGAAGTTCGTACGAGCAGTACTTC	CASSRHRSSYEQYF	TRBV6-5	NA	NA	TRBJ2-7
TGCGCCAGCAGCCAAGATGGGGAAGGGGGAGAAATGGATACGCAGTATTTT	CASSQDGEGGEMDTQYF	TRBV4-3	NA	NA	TRBJ2-3
TGCGCCAGCAGCCAAGACGCGGGCAGGCTCTCCTACGAGCAGTACTTC	CASSQDAGRLSYEQYF	TRBV4-1	once	NA	TRBJ2-7
TGCGCCAGCAGCTTGGCCACAGGGAGTGAGCAGTTCTTC	CASSLATGSEQFF	TRBV5-1	once	NA	TRBJ2-1
TGCAGCGTTGCCGGGGGCGCCCGGGACTATGGCTACACCTTC	CSVAGGARDYGYTF	TRBV29-1	NA	NA	TRBJ1-2
TGTGCCAGCAGTTTTTGGGGGAGGGCTGAAGCTTTCTTT	CASSFWGRAEAFF	TRBV28	few	NA	TRBJ1-1
TGTGCCAGTACGACAGGGAGGCCTCCTGAAGCTTTCTTT	CASTTGRPPEAFF	TRBV19	once	TRBD1	TRBJ1-1
TGTGCCACCAGTAGGGGGGGCGAGCAGTACTTC	CATSRGGEQYF	TRBV6-6	once	NA	TRBJ2-7
TGTGCCAGCAGCTTACAGGGGTTTGGCACTGAAGCTTTCTTT	CASSLQGFGTEAFF	TRBV7-9	NA	NA	TRBJ1-1
TGCGCCAGCAGCCAAGATCCTCAGGGTTTCAATTCACCCCTCCACTTT	CASSQDPQGFNSPLHF	TRBV4-1	NA	NA	TRBJ1-6
TGTGCCAGCAGCGTAAACAGCGTCGCGGGGGGTAACACCGGGGAGCTGTTTTTT	CASSVNSVAGGNTGELFF	TRBV7-2	NA	TRBD2	TRBJ2-2
TGTGCCAGCAGCGCCGACGAGATTTATAGCAATCAGCCCCAGCATTTT	CASSADEIYSNQPQHF	TRBV2	NA	NA	TRBJ1-5
TGTGCCAGCAGCCCAGCCCTTGGTTCTGGGGCCAACGTCCTGACTTTC	CASSPALGSGANVLTF	TRBV7-3	once	NA	TRBJ2-6
TGTGCCAGCAGTTCTAGCGGGAGAGTACAAGAGACCCAGTACTTC	CASSSSGRVQETQYF	TRBV25-1	NA	TRBD2	TRBJ2-5
TGTGCCAGCAGCCTAAGCGGGAGGGTCTACGAGCAGTACTTC	CASSLSGRVYEQYF	TRBV11-3	NA	TRBD2	TRBJ2-7
TGCAGTGGTTTCGGTCCTTATGGCTACACCTTC	CSGFGPYGYTF	TRBV20-1	once	NA	TRBJ1-2
TGTGCCAGTCAAATTTCTGGGGCCAACGTCCTGACTTTC	CASQISGANVLTF	TRBV19	NA	NA	TRBJ2-6
TGTGCCATCAGTGAGATGGGGACAAACACTGAAGCTTTCTTT	CAISEMGTNTEAFF	TRBV10-3	NA	NA	TRBJ1-1
TGTGCCAGCAGCTTTACAGGCACAGATACGCAGTATTTT	CASSFTGTDTQYF	TRBV11-2	NA	NA	TRBJ2-3
TGTGCCAGCAGTCCACTTTTTACTACGCAGTATTTT	CASSPLFTTQYF	TRBV28	NA	NA	TRBJ2-3
TGTGCCAGCACTCCAGACATATATAACTATGGCTACACCTTC	CASTPDIYNYGYTF	TRBV6-1	NA	NA	TRBJ1-2
TGTGCCAGTAGTAGAGAGGCACTTGGCTATGGCTACACCTTC	CASSREALGYGYTF	TRBV19	NA	NA	TRBJ1-2
TGCGCCAGCAGCTACACAGGCCCGAACACTGAAGCTTTCTTT	CASSYTGPNTEAFF	TRBV5-1	NA	NA	TRBJ1-1
TGTGCCTGGAGAGATCGACAGGGGCTAGGGTCCTACGAGCAGTACTTC	CAWRDRQGLGSYEQYF	TRBV30	NA	TRBD1	TRBJ2-7
TGTGCCAGCAGGGGAGACAGGGATTACGAGCAGTACTTC	CASRGDRDYEQYF	TRBV25-1	NA	TRBD1	TRBJ2-7
TGTGCCTGGGGGACAGGGATAAATCAGCCCCAGCATTTT	CAWGTGINQPQHF	TRBV30	NA	TRBD1	TRBJ1-5
TGTGCCAGCAGCGAACAGGGTTTAGCCAAAAACATTCAGTACTTC	CASSEQGLAKNIQYF	TRBV7-2	once	NA	TRBJ2-4
TGTGCCAGCAGGTGGGAGGTTGGGGGCTACACCTTC	CASRWEVGGYTF	TRBV2	NA	NA	TRBJ1-2
TGCAGTGCCCCCAGGGGGGGTGGCTACACCTTC	CSAPRGGGYTF	TRBV20-1	NA	TRBD1	TRBJ1-2
TGTGCCAGCAGTTACTCATTGGATAGCAATCAGCCCCAGCATTTT	CASSYSLDSNQPQHF	TRBV6-5	NA	NA	TRBJ1-5
TGCGCCAGCAGCCAGGCATTACTAGCGGGGGGGCCAGAGACCCAGTACTTC	CASSQALLAGGPETQYF	TRBV4-1	NA	TRBD2	TRBJ2-5